Below, 22 T cell receptor beta chains from the same sample are listed, as sequenced in a study of early T cells in non-severe SARS-CoV-2 infection. Using its own MiXCR run on the 5' RACE reads, TCRdb lists one record per CDR3 protein. The sample contains 55,000 to 70,000 distinct CDR3 sequences, around 4.6% of which appear only once. Material: whole blood. Receptors were obtained from an adult who was a healthcare worker with PCR-confirmed SARS-CoV-2 infection or an uninfected control (not recorded which).

The CDR3 loop is CSARDTGTDTQYF. In DNA, the CDR3 is TGCAGCGCCCGGGACACCGGCACAGATACGCAGTATTTT. The chain joins TRBV29-1 to TRBJ2-3; maybe TRBD1 (6 bases). The CDR3 is made up of 13 amino acids. Germline CDR1 reads SQVTM; CDR2 reads ANQGSEA. The V gene lost 7 bases and the J gene lost 1 base, with 12 bases spanning the gap.

Note on this clonotype: Since a much larger clone is just one base distant, this may be a read error. The V call is TRBV4-1, the J call TRBJ2-1, with 7 bases fitting TRBD1. The CDR3 totals 15 residues. Germline assignment: CDR1 MGHRA and CDR2 YSYEKL. CDR3 DNA: TGCGCCAACAGCCAACCGACAGGGCCCCGCAATGAGCAGTTCTTC. Encoded protein: CANSQPTGPRNEQFF.

This clonotype has a count of ten or more. This rearrangement joins TRBV20-1 to TRBJ2-1; 10 positions agree with TRBD2. This CDR3 spans 16 amino acids. J lost 1 base, V lost 2 bases, and 5 bases had no gene match. From germline, CDR1 is DFQATT and CDR2 SNEGSKA (reference sequence). CDR3 nucleotide sequence: TGCAGTGCTAGAAGCCTAGCGGGAGTTTCCTACAATGAGCAGTTCTTC. Protein product: CSARSLAGVSYNEQFF.

The chain recombines TRBV3-1 with TRBJ2-1; the D gene is possibly TRBD1 (5 bases). CDR3 length: 19 residues. With 0 bases removed from V and 0 bases from J, the gap between germline ends came to 18 bases. In germline, CDR1 is LGHDT, CDR2 YNNKEL (reference sequence). CDR3 DNA: TGTGCCAGCAGCCAAGATTCCACAGGACCCCCGAACTCCTACAATGAGCAGTTCTTC. Translated, it gives CASSQDSTGPPNSYNEQFF.

The sample holds many counts of this clonotype. The gene calls are TRBV9 and TRBJ1-2; D unresolved. CDR1 is SGDLS and CDR2 is YYNGEE in the germline V gene. The V end was cut by 0 bases, the J end by 4 bases, with 10 bases between. The CDR3 spans 14 residues. CDR3 sequence reads: CASSVGWGIYGYTF. The CDR3 DNA follows: TGTGCCAGCAGCGTAGGATGGGGAATCTATGGCTACACCTTC.

The chain combines TRBV24-1 with TRBJ2-2; D is perhaps TRBD2 (5 bases). V gave up 4 bases and J gave up 1 base, with 9 bases separating them. The germline V gene encodes CDR1 KGHDR and CDR2 SFDVKD. CDR3 length: 15 amino acids. The CDR3: CATSESGMNTGELFF. The CDR3 DNA is TGTGCCACCAGTGAGTCGGGGATGAACACCGGGGAGCTGTTTTTT.

This clonotype was detected many times. This chain uses TRBV3-1 with TRBJ2-3; D possibly corresponds to TRBD2 (6 bases). Germline CDR1 LGHDT, CDR2 YNNKEL (reference sequence). V gave up 2 bases and J gave up 6 bases, with 18 bases separating them. This CDR3 has 16 residues. The CDR3 loop reads CASSQRSSGRRDTQYF. CDR3 DNA sequence: TGTGCCAGCAGCCAAAGGAGCAGCGGGCGACGTGATACGCAGTATTTT.

This clonotype was seen repeatedly, ten times or more. This chain connects TRBV20-1 to TRBJ2-7; tentatively, D is TRBD1 (5 bases). Germline V gene lookup returns CDR1 DFQATT and CDR2 SNEGSKA (reference sequence). CDR3 length: 15 amino acids. V lost 3 bases and J lost 6, with 21 bases in between. CDR3 coding DNA: TGCAGTGCTAGTCCCCGGGCCTCAGGGTTCGGCGAGCAGTACTTC. It translates to CSASPRASGFGEQYF.

This clonotype was observed at least ten times. V gene TRBV4-2 combines with J gene TRBJ2-3; D is uncertain. Germline V gene lookup returns CDR1 LGHNA and CDR2 YNFKEQ. Trimming removed 0 bases from V and 2 bases from J, with 12 bases in between. The CDR3 runs to 16 residues. The CDR3: CASSQEPRPFTDTQYF. CDR3 bases: TGTGCCAGCAGCCAAGAACCCCGGCCTTTCACAGATACGCAGTATTTT.

This clonotype was counted many times. Written as DNA, the CDR3 is TGTGCCAGCAGCGAGGACCCGACAGCTAACACCGGGGAGCTGTTTTTT. Its protein product is CASSEDPTANTGELFF. The rearrangement uses TRBV5-6 and TRBJ2-2, with D tentatively TRBD1 (5 bases). V was shortened by 4 bases and J by 2 bases, with 15 bases between the two germline ends. The CDR3 consists of 16 residues. Germline CDR1 SGHDT, CDR2 YYEEEE.

The CDR3 here is CASSSFSEQFF. The CDR3 nucleotides read TGTGCCAGCAGCTCATTCAGTGAGCAGTTCTTC. The genes are TRBV5-6 and TRBJ2-1; no firm D call. The germline CDR1 and CDR2 sequences are SGHDT and YYEEEE. Trimming pared 3 bases from V and 9 bases from J, leaving 7 bases between. This CDR3 comprises 11 residues.

This clonotype occurred many times. The chain employs TRBV6-2 or TRBV6-3 and TRBJ2-1, with TRBD2 identical over 10 bases. This CDR3 is built from 20 residues. Germline V gene data show CDR1 as MNHEY and CDR2 as SVGEGT. The junction had 17 bases not matched to a gene; V was cut back by 6 bases and J by 0 bases. The CDR3 DNA is TGTGCCAGCAGCCTTTTCCTAGCGGGGGAATCCTTAAGCTCCTACAATGAGCAGTTCTTC. It encodes CASSLFLAGESLSSYNEQFF.

This clonotype was seen a handful of times. The V call is TRBV18, the J call TRBJ1-1; 7 bases align to TRBD1. Losses at the gene ends were 3 bases for V and 1 base for J; bases not matched to a gene: 5. Germline V gene data show CDR1 as KGHSH and CDR2 as LQKENI. The CDR3 length is 15 residues. CDR3 sequence (DNA): TGTGCCAGCTCACCCACAGGGGCAGGGAACACTGAAGCTTTCTTT. The encoded protein is CASSPTGAGNTEAFF.

Many counts were recorded for this clonotype. The chain carries TRBV14 and TRBJ1-1; D perhaps matches TRBD1 (5 bases). Germline V gene sequence: CDR1 SGHDN, CDR2 FVKESK. The CDR3 length is 13 residues. V gave up 6 bases and J gave up 4 bases, with 12 bases separating them. The CDR3 nucleotides read TGTGCCAGCAGGCCGGGCGGGGGCACTGAAGCTTTCTTT. Translated, it gives CASRPGGGTEAFF.

This clonotype was found many times. The J gene is TRBJ2-7, the V gene TRBV6-2 or TRBV6-3, with 8 bases lining up with TRBD1. Germline V CDR1 and CDR2: MNHEY, SVGEGT. With V trimmed by 6 bases and J by 7 bases, 8 bases remained unmatched. The CDR3 is 13 amino acids. CDR3 protein: CASRIQGAREQYF. The CDR3 region has the DNA TGTGCCAGCAGAATCCAGGGGGCGAGGGAGCAGTACTTC.

This clonotype was observed at least ten times. The rearrangement links TRBV7-9 to TRBJ1-3; D gene ambiguous. The CDR3 spans 16 residues. Germline CDR1 and CDR2: SEHNR and FQNEAQ (reference sequence). Trimming pared 7 bases from V and 2 bases from J, leaving 18 bases between. DNA of the CDR3: TGTGCCAGCACCTCAACAGACGGACTGGCTGGAAACACCATATATTTT. It specifies CASTSTDGLAGNTIYF.

This clonotype was detected ten times or more. This chain joins TRBV20-1 and TRBJ1-5; D perhaps matches TRBD1 (6 bases). The length of the CDR3 is 15 residues. Germline CDR1 and CDR2: DFQATT and SNEGSKA (reference sequence). V shed 6 bases and J shed 7 bases, with 22 bases lying between them. The CDR3 DNA sequence: TGCAGTGCAACCCCCCGGGGGCAGAGGGGCCAGCCCCAGCATTTT. Translating it yields CSATPRGQRGQPQHF.

This chain connects TRBV29-1 to TRBJ2-7, with TRBD2 as a possible D gene (6 bases). Germline loops: CDR1 SQVTM, CDR2 ANQGSEA. Trimming cost V 0 bases and J 5 bases, with 17 bases left between them. CDR3 length: 15 residues. CDR3 nucleotides: TGCAGCGTTGAAGATCGACGTGGGGGGTCTGACGAGCAGTACTTC. It specifies CSVEDRRGGSDEQYF.

Many counts were recorded for this clonotype. V and J are TRBV19 and TRBJ2-3, with D perhaps matching TRBD1 (5 bases). CDR1 and CDR2 from the germline V gene are LNHDA and SQIVND (reference sequence). The CDR3 spans 16 residues. V was cut by 3 bases and J by 1 base, with 14 bases left in between. Here the CDR3 reads CASSIAGPRGTDTQYF. The CDR3 DNA reads TGTGCCAGTAGTATCGCAGGACCCAGGGGCACAGATACGCAGTATTTT.

The chain links TRBV6-2 or TRBV6-3 to TRBJ2-7; tentatively, D is TRBD2 (5 bases). The CDR3 is 14 amino acids. CDR1 is MNHEY and CDR2 is SVGEGT in the germline V gene. V was cut by 6 bases and J by 5 bases, with 17 bases left in between. For the CDR3, the DNA is TGTGCCAGCAGCCTAAATCGGGGTGTGAACGAGCAGTACTTC. It is translated as CASSLNRGVNEQYF.

This clonotype has only a few counts. This chain connects TRBV10-3 to TRBJ2-7; D unresolved. The germline V and J ends were trimmed by 2 bases and 5 bases, with 10 bases remaining between them. Per the germline V gene, CDR1 is ENHRY and CDR2 is SYGVKD. This CDR3 contains 13 residues. The CDR3 nucleotides read TGTGCCATCAGTGAGATAGGTATGGACGAGCAGTACTTC. Translated, it gives CAISEIGMDEQYF.

At least ten counts were recorded for this clonotype. The gene calls are TRBV11-2 and TRBJ2-1; D is unclear. Deletions cut 0 bases from V and 5 bases from J, with 5 bases between. Looked up from germline, CDR1 is SGHAT and CDR2 is FQNNGV. This CDR3 region has 13 residues. Written as DNA, the CDR3 is TGTGCCAGCAGCTTAGATAACCACAATGAGCAGTTCTTC. This sequence encodes CASSLDNHNEQFF.